This T cell receptor beta chain appears in the sequencing data of a study of blood T cell repertoires in COVID-19. Study-level information: Spain, Italy and the United States supplied samples that represented acute and convalescent COVID-19. In each case, the material was cDNA or gDNA derived from T cells, B-cell-depleted T cells, or PBMCs.

CDR3 length: 16 amino acids. V shed 0 bases, J shed 4 bases, and the junction held 7 bases outside the gene matches. Per the germline V gene, CDR1 is LGHNA and CDR2 is YSLEER. This clone was seen just once. Per the authors' pipeline: Reference gene primer amplification gave nucleated cell count estimates. Assay: immunoSEQ multiplex PCR; the TCRdb copy retains only in-frame clones and omits some. D and trimming come from the DNA, and the V and J calls and clone size come from that table. Among 55,000 to 90,000 clones listed, 80% to 95% were seen once. This receptor was identified in a human donor with active COVID-19. The donor label of this sample is uncertain. The genes are TRBV4-3 and TRBJ2-7, with 9 positions matching TRBD2. The source material was peripheral blood. This CDR3 is CASSQDLASGTYEQYF. The CDR3 DNA is TGCGCCAGCAGCCAAGATTTGGCTAGCGGGACGTACGAGCAGTACTTC.